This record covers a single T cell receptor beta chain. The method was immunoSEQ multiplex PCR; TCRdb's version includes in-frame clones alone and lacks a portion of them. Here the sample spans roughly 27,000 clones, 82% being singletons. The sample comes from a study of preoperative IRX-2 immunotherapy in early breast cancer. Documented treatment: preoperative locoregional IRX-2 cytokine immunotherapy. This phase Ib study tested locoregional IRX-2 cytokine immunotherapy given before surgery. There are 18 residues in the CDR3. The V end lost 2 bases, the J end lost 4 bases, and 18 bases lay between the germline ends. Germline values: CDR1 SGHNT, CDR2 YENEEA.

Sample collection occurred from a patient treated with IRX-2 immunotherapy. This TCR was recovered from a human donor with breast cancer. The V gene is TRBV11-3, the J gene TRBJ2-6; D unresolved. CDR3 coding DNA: TGTGCCAGCAGCTTAAAGGTCCCCATACGGACCGGGGCCAACGTCCTGACTTTC. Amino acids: CASSLKVPIRTGANVLTF.